There are a few counts of the clone carrying this TCR beta chain. Its target is unknown. Thyroid surgery was preceded by no treatment in any patient. V dropped 7 bases and J dropped 1 base, with 20 bases sitting between them. The CDR3 has 16 amino acids. The germline gives CDR1 SQVTM, CDR2 ANQGSEA. Original processing methods: Across clinicopathological groups, CDR3 differences served as the basis for building a distant-metastasis classifier for papillary thyroid cancer. Through MiXCR, TCRdb re-clonotyped the PCR reads. TCRdb assigned the V and J calls; the authors' analysis was not used. The table includes 25,000 to 35,000 clones, over 15% detected once. This sample stems from a study of metastatic and nonmetastatic thyroid tumors. In the study overall: Patients with malignant and benign thyroid disease provided blood and tumor or nodule tissue, whose repertoires were compared.

Study-level points and caveats: Malignant thyroid tumors reportedly exceeded benign nodules significantly in TCR beta diversity, with the difference appearing in blood and tumor.

Sequences were obtained from blood. The chain links TRBV29-1 to TRBJ2-1; unclear D gene. The TCR sequence derives from a female donor with papillary thyroid cancer or a benign thyroid nodule (not recorded which). Some clones in this sample may be carry-over from other donors' samples. For the CDR3, the DNA is TGCAGCGATCTTCTAACTATCGTCCGGTCCTACAATGAGCAGTTCTTC. Residues: CSDLLTIVRSYNEQFF.